Listed below are T cell receptor beta chains from one sample, sequenced in a study of blood T cell repertoires in COVID-19. Method: immunoSEQ multiplex PCR; TCRdb's copy keeps in-frame clones and lacks some. In the table there are 100,000 to 150,000 clones, 65% to 90% of which are singletons. The specimen sequenced was peripheral blood. These receptors all stem from a woman aged 55-70 years with active or convalescent COVID-19. Each CDR3 is given with its conserved first and last residue. The D gene is left open where the match is weak. Only some rows state a clone size, as once, few, many or a class for expanded clones.

v_gene	len	j_gene	abundance	d_gene	CDR3nt	CDR3aa
TRBV18	16	TRBJ1-3	.	.	TGTGCCAGCTCACGGAAAACAGACACCTCTGGAAACACCATATATTTT	CASSRKTDTSGNTIYF
TRBV7-3	14	TRBJ2-7	.	TRBD1	TGTGCCAGCAGCCCAGACAGGGGACCCTACGAGCAGTACTTC	CASSPDRGPYEQYF
TRBV7-2	19	TRBJ2-6	.	TRBD1	TGTGCCAGCAGCTTAGGAGGGACAGGGGGAGGGTCTGGGGCCAACGTCCTGACTTTC	CASSLGGTGGGSGANVLTF
TRBV4-2	16	TRBJ1-2	.	TRBD1	TGTGCCAGCAGCCATACGGGACAGGGGGCAGAGTATGGCTACACCTTC	CASSHTGQGAEYGYTF
TRBV28	15	TRBJ2-1	few	.	TGTGCCAGCAGGGTCGACATTAGCTCCTACAATGAGCAGTTCTTC	CASRVDISSYNEQFF
TRBV9	12	TRBJ2-1	.	.	TGTGCCAGCAGCGTAGCCGACAATGAGCAGTTCTTC	CASSVADNEQFF
TRBV27	14	TRBJ1-6	.	.	TGTGCCAGCACCCCGAGGGGGGGAGATTCACCCCTCCACTTT	CASTPRGGDSPLHF
TRBV3-1/TRBV3-2	17	TRBJ2-1	.	.	TGTGCCAGCAGCCCGACTTGGGGCACTAGCAGAGACAATGAGCAGTTCTTC	CASSPTWGTSRDNEQFF
TRBV6-1	13	TRBJ1-1	few	.	TGTGCCAGCAGTGAATTCTGGAACACTGAAGCTTTCTTT	CASSEFWNTEAFF
TRBV6-1	18	TRBJ1-4	.	.	TGTGCCAGCAGTGTCTCAGTGGCGGGGCCCGCAACTAATGAAAAACTGTTTTTT	CASSVSVAGPATNEKLFF
TRBV5-1	16	TRBJ1-4	.	.	TGCGCCAGCAGCTTGGGGGATACAGGGTTTAAGGAAAAACTGTTTTTT	CASSLGDTGFKEKLFF
TRBV11-2	14	TRBJ1-2	once	.	TGTGCCAGCAGCTTAGGACAGGATAACTATGGCTACACCTTC	CASSLGQDNYGYTF
TRBV7-8	15	TRBJ2-5	.	TRBD2	TGTGCCAGCAGCCTGCTAACTAGCGGGCAAGAGACCCAGTACTTC	CASSLLTSGQETQYF
TRBV19	14	TRBJ1-5	.	.	TGTGCCAGCGTTCCCAGAGGATTGGTTCAGCCCCAGCATTTT	CASVPRGLVQPQHF
TRBV7-8	13	TRBJ1-3	few	.	TGTGCCAGCAGCCCCTGGGCTGGGGCCGACGAATATTTT	CASSPWAGADEYF
TRBV19	18	TRBJ2-3	.	TRBD2	TGTGCCAGTAGTATAACGTTACGAACGGGAGGCCGGGCAGATACGCAGTATTTT	CASSITLRTGGRADTQYF
TRBV2	13	TRBJ1-4	.	.	TGTGCCAGCAGTGTCACGGGAAGCGAAAAACTGTTTTTT	CASSVTGSEKLFF
TRBV27	13	TRBJ2-7	.	.	TGTGCCAGCAGTTTATTCAGAGGCTACGAGCAGTACTTC	CASSLFRGYEQYF
TRBV18	15	TRBJ1-1	.	.	TGTGCCAGCTCACCCAGGGTAGGAGAAATCACTGAAGCTTTCTTT	CASSPRVGEITEAFF
TRBV11-2	13	TRBJ1-2	few	.	TGTGCCAGCAGCTTATTACAGGGTTATGGCTACACCTTC	CASSLLQGYGYTF
TRBV7-3	16	TRBJ1-6	.	.	TGTGCCAGCAGCTTAAGACCGGCAGGGGAAGATTCACCCCTCCACTTT	CASSLRPAGEDSPLHF
TRBV10-3	14	TRBJ1-2	.	.	TGTGCCATCAGAGCGCAGGGGTACTCCTATGGCTACACCTTC	CAIRAQGYSYGYTF
TRBV4-2	15	TRBJ2-4	.	TRBD2	TGTGCCAGCAGCCAAGTCTCTAGCGGGACATACATTCAGTACTTC	CASSQVSSGTYIQYF
TRBV28	16	TRBJ1-3	once	.	TGTGCCAGCAGTTCCCCGGGGGTCCGCTCTGGAAACACCATATATTTT	CASSSPGVRSGNTIYF
TRBV27	15	TRBJ1-4	.	.	TGTGCCAGCAGTTTCGTGTCAGGGGATAATGAAAAACTGTTTTTT	CASSFVSGDNEKLFF
TRBV28	15	TRBJ1-3	.	.	TGTGCCAGCAGTAGGACGGGAAACTCTGGAAACACCATATATTTT	CASSRTGNSGNTIYF
TRBV6-5	13	TRBJ1-1	few	.	TGTGCCAGCAGTTACCGCAGGAACACTGAAGCTTTCTTT	CASSYRRNTEAFF
TRBV3-1/TRBV3-2	14	TRBJ1-6	few	TRBD1	TGTGCCAGCAGCCCGGGACAGGGGGATTCACCCCTCCACTTT	CASSPGQGDSPLHF
TRBV30	12	TRBJ2-1	.	TRBD2	TGTGCCTGGAACGCGGGAGTCGGTGAGCAGTTCTTC	CAWNAGVGEQFF
TRBV6-5	15	TRBJ1-4	once	.	TGTGCCAGCACCACAAAGGGGGGGACCCATGAAAAACTGTTTTTT	CASTTKGGTHEKLFF
TRBV5-6	16	TRBJ1-3	many	.	TGTGCCAGCAGCTTGGATCTGGGGGCTGATGGAAACACCATATATTTT	CASSLDLGADGNTIYF
TRBV18	15	TRBJ2-1	.	.	TGTGCCAGCTCACCATCAACAGGGATGTACAATGAGCAGTTCTTC	CASSPSTGMYNEQFF
TRBV6-5	15	TRBJ2-3	few	.	TGTGCCAGCATCCTTGCGACAACTAGCACAGATACGCAGTATTTT	CASILATTSTDTQYF
TRBV3-1/TRBV3-2	13	TRBJ1-4	once	.	TGTGCCAGCAGCCTTCAGCGAGGTGAAAAACTGTTTTTT	CASSLQRGEKLFF
TRBV5-4	18	TRBJ1-4	once	TRBD1	TGTGCCAGCAGCTTGGCCGGGACAGGGGGCCTCGGTGGGGAAAAACTGTTTTTT	CASSLAGTGGLGGEKLFF
TRBV11-1	15	TRBJ2-3	.	TRBD2	TGTGCCAGCAGTCGCGGGACTAGAGACACAGATACGCAGTATTTT	CASSRGTRDTDTQYF
TRBV14	16	TRBJ2-7	.	TRBD1	TGTGCCAGCAGCCAAGATCTCCGGGGACAGGGCTACGAGCAGTACTTC	CASSQDLRGQGYEQYF
TRBV3-1/TRBV3-2	15	TRBJ2-3	.	TRBD2	TGTGCCAGCAGCCCCCCGGGAGGAAACACAGATACGCAGTATTTT	CASSPPGGNTDTQYF
TRBV6-6	14	TRBJ1-5	.	.	TGTGCCAGCAGTTACTTAGGGGGCAATCAGCCCCAGCATTTT	CASSYLGGNQPQHF
TRBV5-6	15	TRBJ2-5	.	.	TGTGCCAGCAGCCCCACCTGGGGGCCCCGGGAGACCCAGTACTTC	CASSPTWGPRETQYF
TRBV28	16	TRBJ1-4	.	TRBD1	TGTGCCAGCAGTTTCCAGGGGGCGGAGGGGAATGAAAAACTGTTTTTT	CASSFQGAEGNEKLFF
TRBV6-4	15	TRBJ2-1	once	TRBD2	TGTGCCAGCAGAGCAAGCGGGAGTGTAGACAATGAGCAGTTCTTC	CASRASGSVDNEQFF
TRBV18	14	TRBJ1-5	.	.	TGTGCCAGCTCACCGGGGCAGGGAGGACAGCCCCAGCATTTT	CASSPGQGGQPQHF
TRBV19	14	TRBJ1-1	.	TRBD1	TGTGCCAGTAGTCTCCGACAGGGGAGGACTGAAGCTTTCTTT	CASSLRQGRTEAFF
TRBV28	19	TRBJ1-6	.	TRBD1	TGTGCCAGCAGCACAACACAGGGGTCCTATTTCTCCTATAATTCACCCCTCCACTTT	CASSTTQGSYFSYNSPLHF
TRBV6-5	14	TRBJ2-1	.	TRBD2	TGTGCCAGCAGTACCTCAGCGGGAGGGAGTGAGCAGTTCTTC	CASSTSAGGSEQFF
TRBV10-3	14	TRBJ2-3	few	TRBD2	TGTGCCATCAGTGCGGGGGGTTCGACAGATACGCAGTATTTT	CAISAGGSTDTQYF
TRBV6-5	15	TRBJ2-1	.	.	TGTGCCAGCAGTTACTCGGGCCGGCGCCCCAATGAGCAGTTCTTC	CASSYSGRRPNEQFF
TRBV19	16	TRBJ2-1	.	TRBD2	TGTGCCAGTAGGATCGAAGCGGGGAGCTCCTACAATGAGCAGTTCTTC	CASRIEAGSSYNEQFF
TRBV28	14	TRBJ2-7	.	.	TGTGCCAGCAGTTTATTGCCCGGGTACTACGAGCAGTACTTC	CASSLLPGYYEQYF
TRBV7-6	15	TRBJ2-5	.	TRBD2	TGTGCCAGCAGCTTTAGGACTAGCGGGGAAGAGACCCAGTACTTC	CASSFRTSGEETQYF
TRBV7-2	18	TRBJ2-1	.	TRBD2	TGTGCCAGCAGCTTAGTAGGGACGGGGACTAAAATTTTCAATGAGCAGTTCTTC	CASSLVGTGTKIFNEQFF
TRBV29-1	13	TRBJ1-2	.	.	TGCAGCGTTTTGGTAAGGGGTGACTATGGCTACACCTTC	CSVLVRGDYGYTF